The 23 T cell receptor beta chains below were found in one sample sequenced in a study of cytomegalovirus exposure and HLA in healthy donors. PCR used 60 Vbeta primers and 13 Jbeta primers. The data were produced by immunoSEQ multiplex PCR, yet TCRdb's version contains in-frame clones alone and is incomplete. The sample shows 150,000 to 200,000 clones, 80% to 90% of them seen only once. Input material: PBMCs. All receptors come from a woman aged 18 to 35 in good health and CMV-seronegative.

V usage is TRBV7-8 and J usage is TRBJ2-5, with TRBD2 as a possible D gene (7 bases). The CDR3 loop spans 16 amino acids. Trimming shortened V by 2 bases and J by 5 bases, and 18 bases separated the two germline ends. The V gene's germline CDR1 is SGHVS and CDR2 FQNEAQ. DNA for the CDR3: TGTGCCAGCAGCTTACTAGCCGGGGGGCCAGGGGAGACCCAGTACTTC. Translating it yields CASSLLAGGPGETQYF. Full variable domain (rest looked up from reference TRBV7-8 and TRBJ2-5): GAGVSQSPRYKVAKRGQDVALRCDPISGHVSLFWYQQALGQGPEFLTYFQNEAQLDKSGLPSDRFFAERPEGSVSTLKIQRTQQEDSAVYLCASSLLAGGPGETQYFGPGTRLLVL.

The chain is built from TRBV19 and TRBJ2-1, with a tentative D call TRBD2 (6 bases). The germline gives CDR1 LNHDA, CDR2 SQIVND (reference sequence). V lost 9 bases to trimming and J lost 9 bases, with 18 bases between them. The length of the CDR3 is 13 residues. The CDR3 coding sequence is TGTGCCAGCACCCCCGGGGCGCGGGGTGAGCAGTTCTTC. It codes for CASTPGARGEQFF.

In nucleotides, the CDR3 is TGTGCCAGCAGCTTGACGGGGGGACCGGGGGAGACCCAGTACTTC. Protein sequence: CASSLTGGPGETQYF. The rearrangement joins TRBV7-2 to TRBJ2-5, with 7 nucleotides matching TRBD2. The length of the CDR3 is 15 residues. The trim removed 3 bases at V and 5 bases at J, leaving 9 bases unmatched. The germline V gene encodes CDR1 SGHTA and CDR2 FQGNSA.

CDR3 in DNA: TGCAGCGGCGACAGGGAGAACACTGAAGCTTTCTTT. Translating it yields CSGDRENTEAFF. J is TRBJ1-1 and V is TRBV29-1; 7 nucleotides line up with TRBD1. The length of the CDR3 is 12 residues. The germline V gene encodes CDR1 SQVTM and CDR2 ANQGSEA. The V gene end was trimmed by 7 bases and the J gene end by 1 base; junction bases not matched to a gene: 3.

The chain is built from TRBV29-1 and TRBJ1-5; TRBD1 is a possible D gene (6 bases). The CDR3 is 13 residues long. Between the trimmed V and J ends, which lost 8 bases and 1 base, there was a span of 12 bases. The V gene's germline CDR1 is SQVTM and CDR2 ANQGSEA. DNA of the CDR3: TGCAGCATAGGGGGTCAGAGCAATCAGCCCCAGCATTTT. Residues: CSIGGQSNQPQHF.

This clone was found once. The rearrangement links TRBV6-1 to TRBJ1-5, with D unclear. The CDR3 loop spans 12 amino acids. Per germline, CDR1 MNHNS and CDR2 SASEGT. Trimming took off 8 bases at V and 1 base at J, with 6 bases between the two ends. The CDR3 sequence: CASRGSNQPQHF. Written as DNA, the CDR3 is TGTGCCAGCCGAGGGAGCAATCAGCCCCAGCATTTT.

The chain employs TRBV2 and TRBJ1-1, with D perhaps matching TRBD1 (5 bases). The CDR3 runs to 13 residues. The germline V gene has CDR1 SNHLY and CDR2 FYNNEI. With 5 bases removed from V and 5 bases from J, the gap between germline ends came to 12 bases. This CDR3 reads CASSQGIGTEAFF. The CDR3, as DNA: TGTGCCAGCAGTCAGGGTATCGGAACTGAAGCTTTCTTT.

Only one count was recorded for this clone. This rearrangement joins TRBV7-8 to TRBJ2-3; 10 positions match TRBD1. There are 13 residues in the CDR3. Germline V gene lookup returns CDR1 SGHVS and CDR2 FQNEAQ. J lost 6 bases, V lost 4 bases, and 1 base had no gene match. The CDR3, as DNA: TGTGCCAGCAGCTCGGACAGGGGGGATACGCAGTATTTT. Residues: CASSSDRGDTQYF. Supplemented by reference TRBV7-8 and TRBJ2-3, the full variable domain reads GAGVSQSPRYKVAKRGQDVALRCDPISGHVSLFWYQQALGQGPEFLTYFQNEAQLDKSGLPSDRFFAERPEGSVSTLKIQRTQQEDSAVYLCASSSDRGDTQYFGPGTRLTVL.

The gene calls are TRBV19 and TRBJ2-5, with D perhaps matching TRBD1 (5 bases). Germline-derived CDR1 and CDR2 are LNHDA and SQIVND (reference sequence). Trimming shortened V by 4 bases and J by 3 bases, and 9 bases separated the two germline ends. This CDR3 comprises 13 residues. The CDR3 nucleotides are TGTGCCAGTAGTAATGGCAGGGAAGAGACCCAGTACTTC. It encodes CASSNGREETQYF.

The rearrangement uses TRBV5-1 and TRBJ2-5, with D hard to call. Germline CDR1 is SGHRS and CDR2 is YFSETQ. The CDR3 sequence is 13 residues long. V lost 2 bases to trimming and J lost 4 bases, with 9 bases between them. Written as DNA, the CDR3 is TGCGCCAGCAGCTTTGAATTGCGAGAGACCCAGTACTTC. This gives the protein CASSFELRETQYF.

V is TRBV10-3 and J is TRBJ2-1, with 7 bases matching TRBD2. The CDR3 extends over 12 amino acids. V lost 10 bases and J lost 5; bases outside the gene matches: 5. Germline assignment: CDR1 ENHRY and CDR2 SYGVKD. The CDR3 DNA sequence: TGTGCCACGGGAGGAGTCGACAATGAGCAGTTCTTC. This encodes CATGGVDNEQFF.

The rearrangement links TRBV19 to TRBJ2-7; 9 nucleotides agree with TRBD1. With V trimmed by 5 bases and J by 2 bases, 10 bases remained unmatched. This CDR3 region has 16 residues. Per germline, CDR1 LNHDA and CDR2 SQIVND (reference sequence). This CDR3 reads CASSESPGTGTYEQYF. The CDR3 nucleotides are TGTGCCAGTAGTGAGTCCCCCGGGACAGGGACCTACGAGCAGTACTTC.

This clone was picked up one time. V gene TRBV6-1 combines with J gene TRBJ1-3, with 8 bases identical to TRBD1. J was trimmed by 7 bases and V by 1 base; bases with no gene match: 3. Germline loops: CDR1 MNHNS, CDR2 SASEGT. CDR3 length: 14 amino acids. CDR3 sequence reads: CASSEGAGGNTIYF. The CDR3 DNA follows: TGTGCCAGCAGTGAAGGGGCAGGGGGCAACACCATATATTTT.

A single count supports this clone. The rearrangement links TRBV2 to TRBJ2-2; D may be TRBD1 (6 bases). Germline CDR1 reads SNHLY; CDR2 reads FYNNEI. The CDR3 length is 16 residues. With 3 bases removed from V and 3 bases from J, the gap between germline ends came to 14 bases. CDR3 protein: CASSDWGRGHTGELFF. CDR3 nucleotides: TGTGCCAGCAGTGATTGGGGCAGGGGTCACACCGGGGAGCTGTTTTTT.

Points on this clone: An end of the junction differs from the germline gene, which may be a read error. The chain is built from TRBV11-2 and TRBJ1-2; no firm D call. The CDR3 extends over 9 amino acids. Germline V gives CDR1 SGHAT, CDR2 FQNNGV. The CDR3 region is CASSENKYF. CDR3 sequence (DNA): TGTGCCAGCAGCGAAAACAAGTACTTC.

This clone appeared once. CDR3 coding DNA: TGTGCCAGCAGCCGCCGGGACTACACCTACGAGCAGTACTTC. Residues: CASSRRDYTYEQYF. The chain recombines TRBV7-2 with TRBJ2-7, with 7 bases fitting TRBD2. CDR3 length: 14 amino acids. The trim removed 5 bases at V and 2 bases at J, leaving 6 bases unmatched. Germline V gene sequence: CDR1 SGHTA, CDR2 FQGNSA.

This sequence joins TRBV2 and TRBJ2-1; TRBD2 is a possible D gene (8 bases). V was pared by 6 bases and J by 7 bases, with 34 bases between. Germline CDR1 reads SNHLY; CDR2 reads FYNNEI. The CDR3 is 20 residues long. CDR3: CASSLETGTFTGGPENEQFF. The CDR3 coding sequence is TGTGCCAGCAGCCTCGAGACAGGGACGTTCACGGGAGGGCCTGAAAATGAGCAGTTCTTC.

The V call is TRBV28, the J call TRBJ1-2; D may be TRBD1 (5 bases). V shed 6 bases and J shed 3 bases, with 14 bases lying between them. In germline, CDR1 is MDHEN, CDR2 SYDVKM. The CDR3 is 14 amino acids. CDR3 coding DNA: TGTGCCAGCAGCCCTCCCGGGGACTACTATGGCTACACCTTC. This translates into CASSPPGDYYGYTF.

A few counts support this clone. The chain joins TRBV18 to TRBJ1-1, with a possible D match to TRBD1 (5 bases). Germline V CDR1 and CDR2: KGHSH, LQKENI. Trimming shortened V by 4 bases and J by 5 bases, and 11 bases separated the two germline ends. This CDR3 has 13 amino acids. The CDR3, as DNA: TGTGCCAGCTCACAACAGGATTATACTGAAGCTTTCTTT. As protein: CASSQQDYTEAFF. The whole variable domain, filled in from reference TRBV18 and TRBJ1-1, reads NAGVMQNPRHLVRRRGQEARLRCSPMKGHSHVYWYRQLPEEGLKFMVYLQKENIIDESGMPKERFSAEFPKEGPSILRIQQVVRGDSAAYFCASSQQDYTEAFFGQGTRLTVV.

The chain employs TRBV5-1 and TRBJ2-7; tentatively, D is TRBD1 (6 bases). The CDR3 is made up of 16 amino acids. The germline CDR1 and CDR2 sequences are SGHRS and YFSETQ. V lost 4 bases to trimming and J lost 0 bases, with 17 bases between them. The CDR3 is CASSERWDTSSYEQYF. CDR3 nucleotides: TGCGCCAGCAGCGAAAGATGGGACACTAGCTCCTACGAGCAGTACTTC. The full variable domain, its missing parts supplied by reference TRBV5-1 and TRBJ2-7, is KAGVTQTPRYLIKTRGQQVTLSCSPISGHRSVSWYQQTPGQGLQFLFEYFSETQRNKGNFPGRFSGRQFSNSRSEMNVSTLELGDSALYLCASSERWDTSSYEQYFGPGTRLTVT.

The rearrangement joins TRBV7-9 to TRBJ1-2; TRBD1 aligns across 8 bases. Germline V gene data show CDR1 as SEHNR and CDR2 as FQNEAQ (reference sequence). J gave up 8 bases and V 5 bases, and 4 bases lay outside the gene matches. CDR3 length equals 12 residues. CDR3 loop: CASSTTGAGYTF. In DNA form, the CDR3 reads TGTGCCAGCAGCACGACAGGGGCAGGCTACACCTTC.

The chain carries TRBV7-6 and TRBJ2-7, with 16 bases identical to TRBD2. The germline V gene encodes CDR1 SGHVS and CDR2 FNYEAQ. CDR3 length: 21 amino acids. The V and J ends lost 0 bases and 0 bases, in that order; junction bases with no gene match: 11. The CDR3 reads CASSLAPPGLAGGLSSYEQYF. CDR3 in DNA: TGTGCCAGCAGCTTAGCGCCTCCGGGACTAGCGGGAGGGCTGAGCTCCTACGAGCAGTACTTC.

This chain uses TRBV19 with TRBJ2-5, with 7 bases matching TRBD2. This CDR3 has 18 residues. Trimming took 1 base from V and 0 from J; bases not matched to a gene: 11. CDR1 LNHDA and CDR2 SQIVND come from the germline V gene (reference sequence). The CDR3 bases are TGTGCCAGTAGTATAGGGGTGGGACTAACGACGTACCAAGAGACCCAGTACTTC. Translating gives CASSIGVGLTTYQETQYF.